These 4 T cell receptor beta chains originate from one sample sequenced in a study of read filtering for tumor transcriptome and immune sequencing (dated by TCRdb to the early 2020s). For sequencing, an Illumina HiSeq 4000 was employed. TCR libraries were built from roughly 400 ng RNA with the Immunoverse kit, using molecular barcoded adaptors covering alpha/delta and beta/gamma chains. Using fastp trimming at Q25 and MiXCR clonotype assembly, TCRdb reanalyzed the public sequencing data and kept in-frame beta chains. CDR3 protein sequences are deduplicated, and each keeps its most common genes and DNA. The sample table holds some 24,000 distinct CDR3 sequences, of which 20% to 25% were seen once. The ten largest clones capture 45% to 50% of the sample. Sequenced: a population of CD138-negative cells sorted from bone marrow. Explained via the paper, the cell subset or site label denotes: bone marrow mononuclear cells depleted of CD138+ plasma/myeloma cells by negative magnetic selection. These receptors were collected from a donor over 35 with multiple myeloma.

This clonotype was picked up many times. The V gene is TRBV5-5, the J gene TRBJ2-3, with D hard to call. V was shortened by 1 base and J by 3 bases, with 9 bases between the two germline ends. CDR3 size: 14 residues. Looked up from germline, CDR1 is SGHKS and CDR2 is YYEKEE (reference sequence). The CDR3 sequence: CASSLYARTDTQYF. The CDR3 bases are TGTGCCAGCAGCTTGTACGCGAGGACAGATACGCAGTATTTT.

Points on this clonotype: With a much larger clone just one base away, this may be a read error. The rearrangement links TRBV29-1 to TRBJ2-3, with D perhaps matching TRBD1 or TRBD2 (6 bases each). V was trimmed by 3 bases and J by 4 bases, leaving 17 bases between them. Germline V gives CDR1 SQVTM, CDR2 ANQGSEA. This CDR3 is built from 15 residues. As DNA, the CDR3 is TGCAGCGTTGATGGTTCTAACAGGGAGGCAGATACGCAGTATTTT. Translating gives CSVDGSNREADTQYF.

Comments on this clonotype: Just one base apart from a much larger clone, this may be a read error. This chain connects TRBV6-6 to TRBJ2-2, with D perhaps TRBD1 (6 bases). Germline V gene data show CDR1 as MNHNY and CDR2 as SVGAGI (reference sequence). This CDR3 contains 11 residues. The CDR3 loop reads CASWGPGELLF. CDR3 nucleotides: TGTGCCAGCTGGGGGCCCGGGGAGCTGCTTTTT.

This clonotype was counted many times. Being one base from a much bigger clone, this may be a read error. Since the CDR3 does not end with the conserved phenylalanine or tryptophan, this likely comes from a read error. This chain connects TRBV11-1 to TRBJ2-1; 12 bases fit TRBD2. CDR1 is SGHAT and CDR2 is FQDESV in the germline V gene (reference sequence). V shed 6 bases and J 5 bases; nucleotides not matched to a gene: 8. The CDR3 has 16 amino acids. The CDR3 loop reads CASSSTLAGGHNEQFL. CDR3 coding DNA: TGTGCCAGCAGTTCAACCCTAGCGGGGGGGCACAATGAGCAGTTCCTC.